This TCR beta chain was sequenced in a study of early T cells in non-severe SARS-CoV-2 infection. Study at large: With bulk RNA from unsorted whole blood as input, sequencing yielded unpaired chains. Overall study findings and caveats: Matching with VDJdb favored anti-spike CD8 responses (missing private and CD4 specificities).

Regarding this clonotype: What it binds is not known.

Tagging with unique molecular identifiers was applied to individual cDNA molecules. Each CDR3 protein is one row after TCRdb ran MiXCR on the 5' RACE reads. The top ten clones hold roughly 5.7% of a sample with tens of thousands of distinct CDR3 sequences, about an eighth of them seen once. V lost 3 bases, J lost 10 bases, and 7 bases lay in between. This CDR3 has 11 amino acids. Germline-derived CDR1 and CDR2 are MNHEY and SVGEGT. Here the sequenced sample was whole blood, taken at baseline. This TCR was recovered from an adult who was a healthcare worker with PCR-confirmed SARS-CoV-2 infection or an uninfected control (not recorded which). The V gene is TRBV6-2 or TRBV6-3, the J gene TRBJ2-1, with D unclear. DNA of the CDR3: TGTGCCAGCAGTTATATAAGGGAGCAGTTCTTC. Translation gives CASSYIREQFF.